This TCR beta chain was obtained from a study of T cell clones after liver transplantation (dated by TCRdb to between 2018 and 2021). As for the study more broadly: The samples were obtained from ITN030ST, a randomized trial that attempted immunosuppression withdrawal within 2 years after liver transplantation. Donor-reactive T cell clones were identified using TCRbeta sequencing after a pre-transplant mixed lymphocyte reaction and were then followed in post-transplant blood. As an antigen-independent comparator for donor-reactive sequences, third party-reactive TCRbeta sequences were also identified from pre-transplant MLRs. Of the eight recipients, a few were HCV-positive, while the remaining recipients had been transplanted for non-autoimmune, non-viral indications. Subjects received no induction therapy and standard immunosuppression until randomization at 12-24 months post-transplant. Tolerance was defined as complete withdrawal of immunosuppression for at least one year without a rise in liver enzymes beyond twice the upper limit of normal. Blood samples were collected pre-transplant, then pre-randomization ahead of withdrawal, and finally post-randomization once withdrawal had either been completed or failed. The study cohort included 8 liver transplant recipients, of whom 3 were classified as tolerant and 5 as non-tolerant. The study at large found these results: Conclusions were preliminary, limited by small, heterogeneous patient numbers and non-standardized post-transplant time points. A significant post-transplant decrease in circulating donor-reactive CD4 TCRbeta sequences was observed in 5 of 8 subjects, irrespective of tolerance or HCV status. Low numbers of available donor cells limited the measurable donor-reactive repertoire in two subjects. Once repertoire turnover was taken into account, donor-reactive detection showed a significant reduction for CD4 in 7 of 8 subjects and for CD8 in 8 of 8. Because no allograft tissue specimens were available, donor-reactive T cells may have migrated into the graft instead of being deleted. Donor-reactive sequences decreased more than third party-reactive sequences, which suggests partial antigen-specific deletion that was not related to withdrawal success.

Regarding this clone: This receptor's antigen is unknown. No much larger clone is present one base from it, and per-base qualities are unavailable.

A distance of 17 bases separates the germline ends of V and J, which lose 5 bases and 7 bases respectively. CDR1 and CDR2 were assigned from the germline V gene (reference sequence) as MNHEY and SMNVEV. Taken from cysteine to phenylalanine, the CDR3 has 14 residues. The entry retains the CDR3 DNA only, 42 bases that are in frame from base 1. Unstimulated PBMCs, after thawing, were stained for CD3, CD4 and CD8 and then FACS-sorted into CD3+CD4+ and CD3+CD8+ populations. All 8 studied subjects were randomized to immunosuppression withdrawal. The Qiagen DNeasy Blood and Tissue Kit was used to isolate genomic DNA. Frozen genomic DNA underwent high-throughput TCRbeta CDR3 sequencing by immunoSEQ, including PCR amplification, mapping, bias correction and internal controls. For the original study's pipeline: Only productive rearrangements were retained, with each unique TCRbeta sequence defined by its CDR3 nucleotide sequence together with its V and J gene. A sequence counted as donor-reactive only if the sequence showed at least 5-fold expansion in CFSE-low cells compared with unstimulated pre-transplant cells and had a frequency of at least 0.01%. To ensure at least 90% detection power, minimum frequency thresholds were set for each subject based on that subject's lowest-template unstimulated sample. Jensen-Shannon divergence between the top 1000 TCRbeta sequences after and before transplant was used to measure repertoire turnover. Changes in detection of donor-reactive sequences were tested with two-sided Fisher's exact tests. The table comes from immuneACCESS by way of TCRdb, which keeps in-frame sequences with V and J called. Part of the clones is missing from these tables; in studies checked, under half for an unresolved V gene and the rest for unknown reasons. V and J calls and clone size are copied from that table; D and trimming were computed from the DNA. The sample data list 80,000 or so clones, and around four fifths of these were observed just once. The ten largest clones take up 0.45% to 0.55% of the sample.

The clonotype comes from a human patient who received a liver transplant. Some T cells seen after a transplant may have their origin in the graft donor. The sequenced sample was CD4+ T cells from blood, obtained approximately 45 months after liver transplant. In this chain, TRBV27 is recombined with TRBJ2-5, with an unclear D gene assignment. Read as DNA, the sequence is TGTGCCAGCAGTGGTCACCCCGCCCCCCTGACCCAGTACTTC. Protein translation: CASSGHPAPLTQYF.